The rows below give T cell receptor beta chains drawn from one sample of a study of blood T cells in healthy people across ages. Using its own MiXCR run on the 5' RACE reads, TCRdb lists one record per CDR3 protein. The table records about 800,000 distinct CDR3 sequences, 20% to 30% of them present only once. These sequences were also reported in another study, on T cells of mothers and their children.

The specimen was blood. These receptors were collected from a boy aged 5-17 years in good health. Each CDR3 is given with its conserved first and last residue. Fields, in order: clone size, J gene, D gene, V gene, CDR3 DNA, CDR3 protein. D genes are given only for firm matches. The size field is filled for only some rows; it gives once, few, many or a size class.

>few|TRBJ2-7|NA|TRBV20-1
TGCAGTGCTGTTAGCTCCGAGCAGTACTTC
CSAVSSEQYF
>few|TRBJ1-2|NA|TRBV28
TGTGCCAGCAGCAGAGAGTATGGCTACACCTTC
CASSREYGYTF
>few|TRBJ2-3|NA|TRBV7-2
TGTGCCAGCACCCTTAGTAGGTGGGGACTCAACACAGATACGCAGTATTTT
CASTLSRWGLNTDTQYF
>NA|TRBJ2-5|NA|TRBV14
TGTGCCAGCAGCCGGGACGCGAGACAAGAGACCCAGTACTTC
CASSRDARQETQYF
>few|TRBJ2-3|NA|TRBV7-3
TGTGCCAGCAGACTCTCGGGCACAGATACGCAGTATTTT
CASRLSGTDTQYF
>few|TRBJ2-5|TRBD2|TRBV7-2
TGTGCCAGCAGCCCCCTGCGGGAGGGCCATCAGGAGACCCAGTACTTC
CASSPLREGHQETQYF
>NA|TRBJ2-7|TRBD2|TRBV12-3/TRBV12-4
TGTGCCAGCAGTTTAGGGTACGCTCTAGCGGGGGGATCCTACGAGCAGTACTTC
CASSLGYALAGGSYEQYF
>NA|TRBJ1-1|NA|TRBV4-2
TGTGCCAGCAGCCAAGATCAAGGAGGGGAGCGCACTGAAGCTTTCTTT
CASSQDQGGERTEAFF
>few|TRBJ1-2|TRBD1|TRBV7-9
TGTGCCAGCAGCCTAGAAGGACAGGGGCGGATTCGAGACTATGGCTACACCTTC
CASSLEGQGRIRDYGYTF
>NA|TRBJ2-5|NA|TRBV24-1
TGTGCCACCAGTGATTTGGGGACCCAGTACTTC
CATSDLGTQYF
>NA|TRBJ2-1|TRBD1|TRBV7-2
TGTGCCAGCACCCTTACCCCACAGTGGGACAGGGGCAGTCATGAGCAGTTCTTC
CASTLTPQWDRGSHEQFF
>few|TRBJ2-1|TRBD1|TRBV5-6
TGTGCCAGCAGGCCGACAGGGGTGGGCTACAATGAGCAGTTCTTC
CASRPTGVGYNEQFF
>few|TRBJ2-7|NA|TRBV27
TGTGCCAGCAGTCCCTCCACGCCCAACGAGCAGTACTTC
CASSPSTPNEQYF
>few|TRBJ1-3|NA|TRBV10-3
TGTGCCATCAGTGAGTCTGAGATACAATTTACTGGAAACACCATATATTTT
CAISESEIQFTGNTIYF
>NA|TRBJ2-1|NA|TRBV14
TGTGCCAGCAGCCAAGATCTCAACAATGAGCAGTTCTTC
CASSQDLNNEQFF
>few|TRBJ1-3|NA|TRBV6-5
TGTGCCAGCAGTTGGGGTGGAGGGCGGTCTGGAAACACCATATATTTT
CASSWGGGRSGNTIYF
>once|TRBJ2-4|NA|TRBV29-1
TGCAGCGTTGAATTTGACGGGTTTTTAGCCAAAAACATTCAGTACTTC
CSVEFDGFLAKNIQYF
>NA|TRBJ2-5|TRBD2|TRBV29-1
TGCAGCGTTGACCCCGGACTAGCGGAGGAGCAGTACTTC
CSVDPGLAEEQYF
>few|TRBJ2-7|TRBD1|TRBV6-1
TGTGCCAGCAGTGAAGCCTGGGGACAGGGAAATCCCGCCGAGCAGTACTTC
CASSEAWGQGNPAEQYF
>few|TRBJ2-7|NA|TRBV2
TGTGCCAGCAGTGTTGGTGTCGGCGAGCAGTACTTC
CASSVGVGEQYF
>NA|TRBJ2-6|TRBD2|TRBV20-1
TGCAGTGCTAGAGATGGGGCGGGAGTACGAAACTCTGGGGCCAACGTCCTGACTTTC
CSARDGAGVRNSGANVLTF
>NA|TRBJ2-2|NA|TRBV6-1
TGTGCCAGCAGTGTCGGGACGACCGCCGGGGAGCTGTTTTTT
CASSVGTTAGELFF
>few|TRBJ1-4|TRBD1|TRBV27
TGTGCCAGCAGTCCCCGCCCAGGGGGCGAAAAACTGTTTTTT
CASSPRPGGEKLFF
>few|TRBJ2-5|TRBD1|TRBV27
TGTGCCAGCGGGACAGGTCAACAGACCCAGTACTTC
CASGTGQQTQYF
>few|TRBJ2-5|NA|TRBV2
TGTGCCAGCAGAGGGCAGGCCCAGGAGACCCAGTACTTC
CASRGQAQETQYF
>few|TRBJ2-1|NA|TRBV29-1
TGCAGCGGGCGGGTCTACAATGAGCAGTTCTTC
CSGRVYNEQFF
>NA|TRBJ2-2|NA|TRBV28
TGTGCCAGCAGTCGGACTAAAATCCCGAACACCGGGGAGCTGTTTTTT
CASSRTKIPNTGELFF
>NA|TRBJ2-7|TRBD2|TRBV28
TGTGCCAGCACCGTAGGGCGGGAGGGCTACGAGCAGTACTTC
CASTVGREGYEQYF
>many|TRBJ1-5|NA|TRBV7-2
TGTGCCAGCAGCTTAGCGTGGGCAGGCAGACAGCCCCAGCATTTT
CASSLAWAGRQPQHF
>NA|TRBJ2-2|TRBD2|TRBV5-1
TGCGCCAGCAGCCCCGGTGCTGGAGCGGGAGCCACCGGGGAGCTGTTTTTT
CASSPGAGAGATGELFF
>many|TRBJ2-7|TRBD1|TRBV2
TGTGCCAGCAGTGTGCAGGCCGGGACAGGGATCGAGCAGTACTTC
CASSVQAGTGIEQYF
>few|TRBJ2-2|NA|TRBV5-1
TGCGCCAGCAGCTTGGGGCGGTGGCTAGCCGACGCCGGGGAGCTGTTTTTT
CASSLGRWLADAGELFF
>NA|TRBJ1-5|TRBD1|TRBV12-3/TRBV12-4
TGTGCCAGCAGTTTGGGACAGGTTTACGGGGGGTTTCAGCCCCAGCATTTT
CASSLGQVYGGFQPQHF
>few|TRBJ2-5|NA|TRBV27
TGTGCCAGCAGTTTAACGGGAGCGATACAAGAGACCCAGTACTTC
CASSLTGAIQETQYF
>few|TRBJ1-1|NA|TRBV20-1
TGCAGTGCTAGAGATATTAGGGGACGGACTGAAGCTTTCTTT
CSARDIRGRTEAFF
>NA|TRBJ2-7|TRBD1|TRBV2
TGTGCCAGCAGCGGGGCGGAGGGACAGGGGGCTGGCGAGCAGTACTTC
CASSGAEGQGAGEQYF
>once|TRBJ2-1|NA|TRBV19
TGTGCCAGTAGCCGACAGGTCTCTAGGGAGCAGTTCTTC
CASSRQVSREQFF
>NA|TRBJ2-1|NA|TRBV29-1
TGCAGCGTGCCCCTATTTGGCGATGAGCAGTTCTTC
CSVPLFGDEQFF
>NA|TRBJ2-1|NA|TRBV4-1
TGCGCCAGCAGCCAATCTACCCTACTAGTGGGGGGATACAATGAGCAGTTCTTC
CASSQSTLLVGGYNEQFF
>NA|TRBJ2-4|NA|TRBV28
TGTGCCAGCAGCGGGGGGCTAGCCAAAAACATTCAGTACTTC
CASSGGLAKNIQYF
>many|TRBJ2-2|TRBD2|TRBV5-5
TGTGCCAGCGCTAGGGGTGGACTAGCGCACGGGGAGCTGTTTTTT
CASARGGLAHGELFF
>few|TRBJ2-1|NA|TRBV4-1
TGCGCCAGCAGCCAAATGGGACTCTATTACAATGAGCAGTTCTTC
CASSQMGLYYNEQFF
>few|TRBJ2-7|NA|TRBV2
TGTGCCAGCCCAATGTTGAGGGGGGACTACGAGCAGTACTTC
CASPMLRGDYEQYF
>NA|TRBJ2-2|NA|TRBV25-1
TGTGCCAGCAGTAAGCACTCAGGCGGGACCACCGGGGAGCTGTTTTTT
CASSKHSGGTTGELFF
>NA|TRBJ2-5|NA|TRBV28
TGTGCCAGCACTCCACGGTTCCAAGAGACCCAGTACTTC
CASTPRFQETQYF
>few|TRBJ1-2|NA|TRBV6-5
TGTGCCAGCAGTTACTCGGCAGAGCGCGGCTACACCTTC
CASSYSAERGYTF
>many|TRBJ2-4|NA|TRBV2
TGTGCCAGCAGTGGGGACGTAACTCTAGCCAAAAACATTCAGTACTTC
CASSGDVTLAKNIQYF
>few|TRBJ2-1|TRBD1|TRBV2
TGTGCCAGCAGTCCACCTACAGGGGTCGAGCAGTTCTTC
CASSPPTGVEQFF
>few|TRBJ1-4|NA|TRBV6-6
TGTGCCAGCAGTCCCGTATCTGCCGAAAAACTGTTTTTT
CASSPVSAEKLFF
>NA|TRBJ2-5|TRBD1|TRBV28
TGTGCCAGCAGTCCGTCCGGGACAGGGCTGGAGACCCAGTACTTC
CASSPSGTGLETQYF
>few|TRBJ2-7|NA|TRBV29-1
TGCAGCGTGGGCCCGCGGGACACCTACGAGCAGTACTTC
CSVGPRDTYEQYF
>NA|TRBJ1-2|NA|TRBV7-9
TGTGCCAGCAGCTTAAGTAGAGACCCTAACTATGGCTACACCTTC
CASSLSRDPNYGYTF
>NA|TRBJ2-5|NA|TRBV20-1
TGCAGTGCTATAAAGGGGACGGAACAAGAGACCCAGTACTTC
CSAIKGTEQETQYF
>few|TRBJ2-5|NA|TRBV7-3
TGTGCCAGCAGCTTAAAAAGGGACGAGACCCAGTACTTC
CASSLKRDETQYF
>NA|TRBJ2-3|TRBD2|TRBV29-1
TGCAGCGTTGAAGCTCCAATTCTACCCATAGCGGGAGGGAGCCCAGATACGCAGTATTTT
CSVEAPILPIAGGSPDTQYF